The present T cell receptor beta chain was sequenced within a study of blood T cells in healthy people across ages. This clonotype ranks as medium-sized. Its specificity is not known. An end of the junction differs from the germline gene, which may be a read error. Whole-study findings and limits: Any changes in expanded clonotypes were possibly confounded, as donor CMV status remained unknown.

The use of a sample-barcoded 5' primer and a J-beta primer mix characterized a second PCR of roughly 7 to 12 cycles. TCRdb passed the 5' RACE reads through MiXCR, listing each CDR3 protein once. The sample consists of around 780,000 distinct CDR3 sequences, around three fifths of them appearing once. Germline V gives CDR1 SGHRS, CDR2 YFSETQ. The CDR3 contains 11 residues. V usage is TRBV5-1 and J usage is TRBJ2-5; D not resolved. The receptor was derived from a man between 35 and 55 years old in good health. The sequenced material came from blood. CDR3: CASSLQETQYF. The CDR3 DNA follows: TGTGCCAGCAGTTTACAAGAGACCCAGTACTTC.